The next 26 T cell receptor beta chains were all read from a single sample in a study of blood T cell repertoires in COVID-19. Libraries were prepared by immunoSEQ multiplex PCR; TCRdb keeps only in-frame clonotypes and omits some of them. Of 110,000 to 150,000 clones in the sample, 88% were seen once. The material sequenced was peripheral blood. Receptors originate from a man in his 70s with acute or convalescent COVID-19.

This sequence joins TRBV5-1 and TRBJ2-6; TRBD1 matches 7 bases. CDR3 length equals 15 residues. Losses at the gene ends were 2 bases for V and 4 bases for J; bases not matched to a gene: 3. In germline, CDR1 is SGHRS, CDR2 YFSETQ. CDR3 residues: CASSFDRAGANVLTF. CDR3 coding DNA: TGCGCCAGCAGCTTCGACAGGGCCGGGGCCAACGTCCTGACTTTC.

J is TRBJ2-5 and V is TRBV5-5, with TRBD2 as a possible D gene (6 bases). V lost 7 bases, J lost 5 bases, and 9 bases lay in between. From germline, CDR1 is SGHKS and CDR2 YYEKEE (reference sequence). The CDR3 runs 11 residues. The CDR3 reads CASREWETQYF. The CDR3 coding sequence is TGTGCCAGCCGGGAGTGGGAGACCCAGTACTTC.

V usage is TRBV6-6 and J usage is TRBJ1-1, with D possibly matching TRBD1 (5 bases). This CDR3 is 13 amino acids long. Trimming took off 8 bases at V and 3 bases at J, with 13 bases between the two ends. Germline values: CDR1 MNHNY, CDR2 SVGAGI (reference sequence). CDR3 sequence reads: CASGGVGDTEAFF. DNA of the CDR3: TGTGCCAGCGGAGGGGTGGGGGACACTGAAGCTTTCTTT.

The J gene is TRBJ1-4, the V gene TRBV19, with D maybe TRBD1 (5 bases). Deletions cut 4 bases from V and 6 bases from J, with 15 bases between. CDR1 and CDR2 from the germline V gene are LNHDA and SQIVND (reference sequence). CDR3 length: 15 residues. CDR3 in DNA: TGTGCCAGTAGTACCCGGAGGGGAGGAGATGAAAAACTGTTTTTT. Protein sequence: CASSTRRGGDEKLFF.

The V gene is TRBV19, the J gene TRBJ2-7; D unresolved. The V end was cut by 4 bases, the J end by 0 bases, with 10 bases between. The CDR3 is 14 residues long. The germline V gene encodes CDR1 LNHDA and CDR2 SQIVND (reference sequence). The CDR3 coding sequence is TGTGCCAGTAGTACCCTAGGAGCCTCCTACGAGCAGTACTTC. Protein: CASSTLGASYEQYF.

This chain joins TRBV5-1 and TRBJ1-1, with a weak D call TRBD1 (6 bases). CDR3 length: 15 residues. V gave up 0 bases and J gave up 3 bases, with 12 bases separating them. CDR1 is SGHRS and CDR2 is YFSETQ in the germline V gene. CDR3 amino acids: CASSLGRGRDTEAFF. CDR3 DNA: TGCGCCAGCAGCTTGGGGCGGGGGCGCGACACTGAAGCTTTCTTT.

V and J are TRBV3-1 (or the pseudogene TRBV3-2) and TRBJ1-1; D gene ambiguous. Trimming shortened V by 3 bases and J by 0 bases, and 11 bases separated the two germline ends. CDR1 and CDR2 from the germline V gene are LGHDT and YNNKEL (reference sequence). CDR3 length: 15 amino acids. The DNA for the CDR3 is TGTGCCAGCAGCCACGGCCCGGGTATGAACACTGAAGCTTTCTTT. Translating it yields CASSHGPGMNTEAFF.

J is TRBJ2-3 and V is TRBV23-1, with D perhaps matching TRBD2 (6 bases). TRBV23-1 is an open reading frame, and its role is uncertain. This CDR3 is built from 14 residues. V lost 3 bases, J lost 0 bases, and 7 bases lay in between. Here the CDR3 reads CASSQGLSTDTQYF. The DNA for the CDR3 is TGCGCCAGCAGTCAGGGACTGAGCACAGATACGCAGTATTTT.

J is TRBJ1-2 and V is TRBV7-2, with D possibly TRBD1 on 5 matching bases. Trimming stripped 5 bases from V and 5 bases from J, with 12 bases between. This CDR3 is 13 amino acids long. Germline loops: CDR1 SGHTA, CDR2 FQGNSA. CDR3 sequence: CASSTPAGYGYTF. CDR3 in DNA: TGTGCCAGCAGCACACCCGCAGGGTATGGCTACACCTTC.

The chain carries TRBV24-1 and TRBJ2-1; D is perhaps TRBD2 (6 bases). This CDR3 has 15 residues. Germline V lookup: CDR1 KGHDR, CDR2 SFDVKD. V was pared by 7 bases and J by 4 bases, with 16 bases between. In DNA form, the CDR3 reads TGTGCCACCAGCCTGAGGGGCGGGAAATACAATGAGCAGTTCTTC. It yields the protein CATSLRGGKYNEQFF.

The V gene is TRBV30, the J gene TRBJ2-3, with TRBD1 identical over 7 bases. Germline CDR1 is GTSNPN and CDR2 is SVGIG (reference sequence). The CDR3 is 12 amino acids. With 5 bases clipped from V and 4 bases from J, the junction kept 3 bases outside the gene matches. The CDR3: CAWGDSPDTQYF. The CDR3 DNA is TGTGCCTGGGGGGACAGCCCAGATACGCAGTATTTT. Full variable domain (remainder filled in from reference TRBV30 and TRBJ2-3): SQTIHQWPATLVQPVGSPLSLECTVEGTSNPNLYWYRQAAGRGLQLLFYSVGIGQISSEVPQNLSASRPQDRQFILSSKKLLLSDSGFYLCAWGDSPDTQYFGPGTRLTVL.

This chain connects TRBV6-4 to TRBJ1-1; 9 bases map to TRBD1. Germline V CDR1 and CDR2: MRHNA, SNTAGT. Trimming cost V 3 bases and J 5 bases; bases outside gene matches: 7. The CDR3 length is 15 residues. The CDR3 here is CASSDTTGGRTEAFF. The CDR3 region has the DNA TGTGCCAGCAGTGATACGACAGGGGGAAGGACTGAAGCTTTCTTT.

This rearrangement joins TRBV3-1 (or the pseudogene TRBV3-2) to TRBJ2-5; D is perhaps TRBD2 (6 bases). The length of the CDR3 is 15 residues. Trimming shortened V by 2 bases and J by 4 bases, and 14 bases separated the two germline ends. Germline loops: CDR1 LGHDT, CDR2 YNNKEL (reference sequence). The CDR3 DNA reads TGTGCCAGCAGCCAATTGTGGGTGGGAGGAGAGACCCAGTACTTC. This translates into CASSQLWVGGETQYF.

The V call is TRBV12-1, the J call TRBJ2-7; the table calls TRBD2, which could not be checked here. TRBV12-1 is termed a pseudogene. The CDR3 spans 14 residues. The CDR3 coding sequence is TGTGCCAGCAGCTCCGGGATCCTCAACTACGAGCAGTACTTC. This codes for CASSSGILNYEQYF.

The chain couples TRBV7-6 to TRBJ2-1; a possible D gene is TRBD2 (6 bases). Trimming cost V 0 bases and J 4 bases, with 13 bases left between them. The CDR3 is 16 residues long. Germline assignment: CDR1 SGHVS and CDR2 FNYEAQ. The CDR3 DNA reads TGTGCCAGCAGCTTAGCGGGCGGGACGTCATACAATGAGCAGTTCTTC. Its protein product is CASSLAGGTSYNEQFF.

V gene TRBV2 combines with J gene TRBJ1-5, with 7 nucleotides matching TRBD1. The trim removed 6 bases at V and 3 bases at J, leaving 2 bases unmatched. CDR1 is SNHLY and CDR2 is FYNNEI in the germline V gene. The CDR3 covers 13 residues. The CDR3 sequence is CASRDRLNQPQHF. CDR3 DNA sequence: TGTGCCAGCAGGGACAGGCTCAATCAGCCCCAGCATTTT.

This chain connects TRBV21-1 to TRBJ2-2; the D call TRBD1 from the table was never checked on the DNA. TRBV21-1 is reported as a pseudogene. This CDR3 contains 17 residues. CDR3 nucleotide sequence: TGTGCCAGCAGCTGCAAGCCCAGGGGGCCGGGCACCGGGGAGCTGTTTTTT. Translating gives CASSCKPRGPGTGELFF.

The gene calls are TRBV9 and TRBJ2-2; the D is unclear. Deletions cut 4 bases from V and 6 bases from J, with 16 bases between. CDR1 SGDLS and CDR2 YYNGEE come from the germline V gene. This CDR3 has 15 residues. This CDR3 is CASSPTLDLAGELFF. The CDR3 DNA reads as TGTGCCAGCAGCCCTACCCTCGACCTAGCCGGGGAGCTGTTTTTT.

The CDR3 nucleotides read TGTGCCAGCAGCGCCTACAGGGGATTAGATACCGGGGAGCTGTTTTTT. It yields the protein CASSAYRGLDTGELFF. This rearrangement joins TRBV9 to TRBJ2-2, with 7 nucleotides matching TRBD1. Unmatched junction bases numbered 10, after V lost 3 bases and J lost 5 bases. The CDR3 extends over 16 amino acids. Germline V lookup: CDR1 SGDLS, CDR2 YYNGEE.

The V and J genes are TRBV6-5 and TRBJ2-7; 9 bases match TRBD1. With V trimmed by 6 bases and J by 5 bases, 8 bases remained unmatched. In germline, CDR1 is MNHEY, CDR2 SVGAGI. The CDR3 covers 14 residues. The CDR3 loop is CASRTGTGLNEQYF. The CDR3 DNA is TGTGCCAGCAGGACCGGGACAGGGCTCAACGAGCAGTACTTC.

CDR3 DNA sequence: TGTGCCAGCAGCCTCCCGGGACAGGGGGCGGGCGGCTACACCTTC. This codes for CASSLPGQGAGGYTF. The chain has TRBV5-4 and TRBJ1-2, with 12 bases that match TRBD1. After removal of 4 bases from V and 8 bases from J, the junction contained 9 bases not matched to a gene. The CDR3 is 15 amino acids. Germline V lookup: CDR1 SGHNT, CDR2 YYREEE (reference sequence).

CDR3 amino acids: CASFDRGGNTEAFF. CDR3 nucleotide sequence: TGTGCCAGCTTTGACAGGGGGGGGAACACTGAAGCTTTCTTT. The V gene is TRBV19, the J gene TRBJ1-1; TRBD1 matches at 9 bases. This CDR3 has 14 amino acids. Germline CDR1 and CDR2: LNHDA and SQIVND (reference sequence). Unmatched junction bases numbered 6, after V lost 9 bases and J lost 1 base.

The chain combines TRBV18 with TRBJ2-5, with 11 nucleotides matching TRBD2. The CDR3 is made up of 15 amino acids. V lost 5 bases, J lost 3 bases, and 5 bases stayed unmatched. Per germline, CDR1 KGHSH and CDR2 LQKENI. The CDR3 nucleotides read TGTGCCAGCTCAAACCTAGCGGGGGGAGAAGAGACCCAGTACTTC. It translates to CASSNLAGGEETQYF.

The J gene is TRBJ1-4, the V gene TRBV11-2, with D maybe TRBD1 (6 bases). Trimming took 2 bases from V and 7 from J, leaving 14 bases between them. The CDR3 covers 15 residues. Germline CDR1 reads SGHAT; CDR2 reads FQNNGV. In DNA form, the CDR3 reads TGTGCCAGCAGCTTAATACAGGGAACCGGTGAAAAACTGTTTTTT. Translated: CASSLIQGTGEKLFF.

The chain links TRBV5-6 to TRBJ2-7, with TRBD1 identical over 10 bases. The CDR3 contains 15 residues. The ends lost 3 bases at V and 5 bases at J; junction bases unmatched: 8. Germline lookup yields CDR1 SGHDT and CDR2 YYEEEE. The CDR3 DNA sequence: TGTGCCAGCAGCTCTCCCGGGACAGGGGTAAACGAGCAGTACTTC. Residues: CASSSPGTGVNEQYF.

The chain couples TRBV4-1 to TRBJ1-5; possible D gene TRBD1, 6 bases. Trimming took 1 base from V and 2 from J, leaving 15 bases between them. The CDR3 is 17 amino acids. Germline V gene lookup returns CDR1 MGHRA and CDR2 YSYEKL. CDR3 sequence: CASSQGGATGRNQPQHF. For the CDR3, the DNA is TGCGCCAGCAGCCAAGGGGGAGCAACAGGGCGCAATCAGCCCCAGCATTTT.